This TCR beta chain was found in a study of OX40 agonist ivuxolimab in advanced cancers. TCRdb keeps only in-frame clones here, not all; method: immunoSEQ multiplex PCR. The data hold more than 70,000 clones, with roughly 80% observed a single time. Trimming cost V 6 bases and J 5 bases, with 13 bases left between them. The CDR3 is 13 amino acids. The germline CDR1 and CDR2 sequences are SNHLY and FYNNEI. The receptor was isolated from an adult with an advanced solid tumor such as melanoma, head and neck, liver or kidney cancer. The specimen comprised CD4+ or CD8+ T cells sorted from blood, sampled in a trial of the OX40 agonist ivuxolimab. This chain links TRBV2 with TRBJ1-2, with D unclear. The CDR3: CASSGPSSYGYTF. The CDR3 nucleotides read TGTGCCAGCAGCGGACCGAGCAGTTATGGCTACACCTTC. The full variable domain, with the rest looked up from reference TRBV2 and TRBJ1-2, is EPEVTQTPSHQVTQMGQEVILRCVPISNHLYFYWYRQILGQKVEFLVSFYNNEISEKSEIFDDQFSVERPDGSNFTLKIRSTKLEDSAMYFCASSGPSSYGYTFGSGTRLTVV.